This T cell receptor (beta chain) emerged from a study of human T cells and chemical hapten exposure. Study-wide background: 2% DPC applied to a 2 cm by 2 cm arm area sensitized donors. Affected patients, primarily female, had alopecia areata, totalis or universalis. Study observations and caveats: Donors' alopecia may make their immune response differ from healthy people's.

Trimming took off 4 bases at V and 6 bases at J, with 16 bases between the two ends. The CDR3 length is 14 residues. CDR1 is SGHNT, CDR2 YYREEE, per germline (reference sequence). Original analysis: A typical sample had approximately 93,000 TCRs, with 23,224 to 690,600 overall. MiXCR, applied by TCRdb to the RACE reads, yields one record per CDR3 protein. The V and J calls here are based on TCRdb, not the publication. The repertoire holds around 120,000 distinct CDR3 sequences, roughly an eighth seen once, with about 0.85% in the top ten. The time point here: patch test 1, 2 weeks after DPC sensitization. The treatment here: therapeutic diphenylcyclopropenone sensitization with weekly scalp DPC. This clonotype has a handful of counts. No antigen is known for it.

The sequences come from whole blood, collected in connection with sensitization to the hapten diphenylcyclopropenone (DPC). The clonotype originates from a young man with alopecia areata. Some clones in this sample may be carry-over from other donors' samples. The J gene is TRBJ1-2, the V gene TRBV5-4, with unresolved D. CDR3 region: CASSPDFPSDGYTF. CDR3 nucleotides: TGTGCCAGCAGCCCTGACTTTCCATCAGATGGCTACACCTTC.